This T cell receptor beta chain was retrieved from a study of cytomegalovirus exposure and HLA in healthy donors (dated by TCRdb to the late 2010s). About the investigation overall: In an earlier analysis of 450 to 750 of the donors, around 300 Gb of sequence data and approximately 100 million unique TCR beta sequences from 150 million to 200 million T cells were reported. HLA typing included class I and class II loci at four-digit resolution. Across about 370 genotyped donors of the cohort, an average of about 200,000 unique TCR beta nucleotide sequences per donor were sequenced, and roughly 18% of those sequences were non-productive. A later analysis re-examined previously published TCR beta repertoires from 600 to 700 donors and added high-resolution HLA genotyping to investigate patterns of TCR occurrence. An early release covering approximately 600 HLA-typed donors comprised roughly 300 gigabases of sequencing data and roughly 85 million unique TCR sequences. To predict cytomegalovirus infection status, the study brought together high-throughput TCR immunosequencing, statistical association of individual TCRs with disease status, and machine learning. Because of strong linkage in the cohort, roughly 5 DR-DQ haplotypes were treated as single units for association and clustering. To decide whether each TCR beta V gene segment behaved as functional or pseudogenic, an earlier analysis of 587 of the donors relied on high-throughput TCR beta sequencing. Along with the roughly 670-subject first cohort, a separate validation cohort of about 110 different subjects was used. All discovery cohort repertoires had been generated on a single sequencing platform. Rather than drawing on any new phenotypic data, the later analysis identified candidate immune exposures from TCR beta sequences and the way those sequences occurred across donors. Genome-wide SNP genotypes for about 55% of the roughly 670 donors were used in a later genetic analysis, which treated that subset as a discovery cohort. Typing coverage varied by locus: roughly 629-640 donors for A, B, C, DRB1 and DQB1; roughly 560 for DQA1; over 600 for DPA1; around 450 for DPB1. The study aimed to test whether signatures of past pathogen exposure could be identified by cataloging public T cell receptors. The T cell repertoires of around 730 subjects were profiled by immunosequencing and related to cytomegalovirus serostatus. Donor age, sex, ethnicity and CMV serostatus were collected together with the repertoire data. The genetic ancestry cluster associated with self-reported Caucasian donors included about 84% of the approximately 430 genotyped donors. What the research found in general, with its limitations: A later analysis associated about 18,000 TCR beta sequences with specific HLA alleles at a false discovery rate of 0.05. According to a later analysis, TCR association rates differed among HLA loci, with DRB1 alleles showing the most associated TCRs and HLA-C alleles showing the fewest. Presence/absence analyses assumed roughly uniform sequencing depth across donors, an assumption that may not hold. Most TCR sequences were seen in very few donors, while some public TCRs were found in many individuals. For the cohort, immune exposure information was limited to CMV serostatus. Because some donors lacked HLA typing at each locus, the association tests relied only on the typed subset. In vitro tests confirmed that a few of the cytomegalovirus-associated TCR beta chains recognize cytomegalovirus antigens. Several of the top co-occurrence clusters appeared to be linked to parvovirus B19, influenza, CMV and Epstein-Barr virus, according to a later analysis. The classifier was reported to diagnose cytomegalovirus status with high specificity and sensitivity in both the original and validation cohorts. The earlier analysis of 450 to 700 of the donors excluded 15 to 20 rarely observed V segments, including chromosome 9 orphons, because counts were too low. V-gene and J-gene trimming of TCR beta chains was associated with a missense DCLRE1C variant in a later genetic analysis, and the association was replicated in an independent cohort. The study listed approximately 150 TCR beta chains as associated with cytomegalovirus. The cohort was sequenced for TCR beta chains only, and without alpha or paired-chain data the features that could be detected were limited. Some IMGT-functional V segments, including TRBV6-2 and TRBV6-3, could not be distinguished by the 87-base-pair reads and were therefore excluded. A later genetic analysis reported fewer N-insertions in productive TCRs among donors in an Asian-associated ancestry cluster than the roughly 620-donor mean. Correlated functional status among segregating V segments might be attributable to linkage disequilibrium, but an unknown experimental factor could not be ruled out. In a later analysis, HLA-associated TCR beta chains showed more clonal expansion and lower generation probabilities than non-associated chains that were equally common. Broadly in line with IMGT annotations, most TCR beta V segments showed up in productive rearrangements about 90% or about 30% of the time in an earlier analysis of a few hundred of the donors. The authors suggested that the approach could potentially be generalized to other disease states and immunological phenotypes. When HLA alleles, especially DR and DQ, strongly co-occurred, TCR associations were difficult to assign to individual alleles. The sequencing pipeline was judged likely to have produced a cluster of highly shared sequence variants as a technical artifact. A further reported finding was that TCR beta sequences accurately predicted the HLA-A and HLA-B alleles for most subjects in the first cohort. According to a later analysis, most CMV-associated TCR beta chains appeared to be HLA-restricted, and the HLA associations seemed to be driven largely by CMV exposure.

V is pruned by 6 bases and J by 7 bases, leaving 6 bases of the junction without a gene match. CDR3 length: 13 amino acids, cysteine to phenylalanine. The sequence is cut down to CDR3 DNA, 39 bases in frame from base 1. CDR1 is given as MDHEN and CDR2 as SYDVKM, both from the germline V gene. With respect to this clone: No antigen is known for it. Base qualities were left out, and no much larger clone turns up one base away.

The library was built by means of the immunoSEQ multiplex PCR assay. For the multiplex PCR, a mixture combining 60 forward primers for TCR Vbeta segments and 13 reverse primers for TCR Jbeta segments was used. A multiplex PCR assay on genomic DNA amplified the CDR3 region of rearranged TCR beta genes. On the Illumina HiSeq System, the amplified TCR beta libraries were sequenced as 87-base-pair reads. On the authors' methods: A later analysis tallied around 80 million unique TCR beta chains across the approximately 670 repertoires, and roughly 11 million of those chains were shared by two or more donors. Raw reads were error-corrected and collapsed into unique sequences with a nearest-neighbor algorithm that merged closely related sequences to remove PCR and sequencing errors. To assign V, D and J gene segments, CDR3 sequences were aligned to IMGT reference sequences. For a sequence to be retained, a match of at least six nucleotides was required to both a V gene segment and a J gene segment. A rearrangement was called productive if the CDR3 had no stop codons and remained in frame with V and J, and every other rearrangement was called non-productive. CDR3 was defined by IMGT convention, running from the second conserved V-encoded cysteine to the conserved J-encoded phenylalanine. The earlier analysis of some 600 of the donors excluded sequences that lacked an unambiguous match to a single V gene segment. An earlier analysis of 587 of the donors classified V segments as functional when productive rearrangements were above 56.7% and as segregating when the standard deviation between donors was above 5%. A statistical classification framework was built to diagnose cytomegalovirus status from the catalog of TCR beta chain sequences. In a later analysis, V and J genes were assigned by comparing TCR nucleotide sequences against IMGT/GENE-DB human TR gene sequences. A later analysis assigned CDR3 sequences and most-parsimonious VDJ recombination scenarios with the TCRdist pipeline. In a later analysis, each TCR beta chain was defined by its CDR3 amino acid sequence together with its V-gene family, and reads lacking a unique V-gene family were excluded. As a way to deal with suspected cross-contamination and a sequencing artifact, a later analysis dropped roughly 600 nucleotide sequences that were highly shared and had low generation probability. A later analysis calculated a clonal expansion index for each public chain from normalized within-repertoire ranks of inferred template counts. A later analysis computed generation probabilities with a VDJ recombination model fitted to out-of-frame rearrangements, and checked the results against IGoR. In a later analysis, TCR-TCR, TCR-HLA and TCR-CMV co-occurrence was scored with hypergeometric tests, and a repertoire-size bias correction was applied to TCR pairs. To estimate false discovery rates, a later analysis permuted the HLA or CMV assignments 20 times. In a later analysis, co-occurring TCRs were grouped using DBSCAN, and TCRdist sequence similarity was added for clustering within HLA-allele-positive subsets. Co-occurrence clustering excluded repertoires with fewer than 30,000 or more than 120,000 public chains, plus five with anomalous nucleotide sharing. TCRdb took over this immuneACCESS table, retaining in-frame rearrangements with V and J assigned. Such tables are incomplete; in checked studies, under half of the missing clones stem from an unresolved V gene, and the remainder is unexplained. V and J calls and clone size follow that table, whereas D and trimming were derived from the DNA. This sample lists 93,000 or so clones; approximately 66% were detected once. About 3.5% of the sample is taken by the ten largest.

In total, 600 or so healthy bone marrow donors made up the cohort. Cohort members were all nominally healthy when sampled, although unrecorded immune exposures were likely present. The donor tested CMV seronegative and was one of the 352 seronegative cohort members. A peripheral blood sample was collected from each donor, and TCR beta sequencing was performed on peripheral blood mononuclear cells. The Qiagen DNeasy Blood Extraction Kit was used to extract genomic DNA from the blood cell samples. The sample was PBMCs. The chain is assembled from TRBV28 and TRBJ2-1, and 7 junction bases match TRBD1. The TCR originated in a woman aged 50 to 60 in good health and CMV-seronegative. This receptor carries the CDR3 CASSTDRENEQFF. The sequenced DNA: TGTGCCAGCAGCACCGACAGGGAAAATGAGCAGTTCTTC.